Described below is a single T cell receptor (beta chain) sequence and its context. Its antigen is as yet unknown. Because it lacks the conserved phenylalanine or tryptophan at the end, this CDR3 is likely a read error. The limits of the CDR3 on the DNA are not certain, so only TCRdb's listed CDR3 is given. This sample stems from a study of T-cell memory formation after mild COVID-19. Sample barcodes and UMIs were carried by the TCR alpha and TCR beta cDNA libraries that 5'RACE generated with constant-segment primers. TCRdb used MiXCR to reprocess the 5' RACE reads, holding one entry per CDR3 protein. This table has over 350,000 distinct CDR3 sequences, roughly a quarter appearing once. From germline, CDR1 is SGHDT and CDR2 YYEEEE. Termini included, the CDR3 measures 13 amino acids. Points from the study as a whole: Pre-infection memory carried some responding clones, suggesting that cross-reactive memory joined. Mostly located in CM and EM were contracting CD4+ clones, with contracting CD8+ clones located in EMRA. Confirmation was lacking for SARS-CoV-2 specificity of second-wave clones that peaked on day 37.

What was sequenced was PBMCs or a T cell subset sorted from them (not recorded which). This chain connects TRBV5-6 to TRBJ2-7; the D call TRBD2 from the table was never checked on the DNA. The clonotype comes from an adult woman who had mild COVID-19 (a few samples of this study predate the infection). Cell type and time point are not known. CDR3: CASSTTPGLAETM.